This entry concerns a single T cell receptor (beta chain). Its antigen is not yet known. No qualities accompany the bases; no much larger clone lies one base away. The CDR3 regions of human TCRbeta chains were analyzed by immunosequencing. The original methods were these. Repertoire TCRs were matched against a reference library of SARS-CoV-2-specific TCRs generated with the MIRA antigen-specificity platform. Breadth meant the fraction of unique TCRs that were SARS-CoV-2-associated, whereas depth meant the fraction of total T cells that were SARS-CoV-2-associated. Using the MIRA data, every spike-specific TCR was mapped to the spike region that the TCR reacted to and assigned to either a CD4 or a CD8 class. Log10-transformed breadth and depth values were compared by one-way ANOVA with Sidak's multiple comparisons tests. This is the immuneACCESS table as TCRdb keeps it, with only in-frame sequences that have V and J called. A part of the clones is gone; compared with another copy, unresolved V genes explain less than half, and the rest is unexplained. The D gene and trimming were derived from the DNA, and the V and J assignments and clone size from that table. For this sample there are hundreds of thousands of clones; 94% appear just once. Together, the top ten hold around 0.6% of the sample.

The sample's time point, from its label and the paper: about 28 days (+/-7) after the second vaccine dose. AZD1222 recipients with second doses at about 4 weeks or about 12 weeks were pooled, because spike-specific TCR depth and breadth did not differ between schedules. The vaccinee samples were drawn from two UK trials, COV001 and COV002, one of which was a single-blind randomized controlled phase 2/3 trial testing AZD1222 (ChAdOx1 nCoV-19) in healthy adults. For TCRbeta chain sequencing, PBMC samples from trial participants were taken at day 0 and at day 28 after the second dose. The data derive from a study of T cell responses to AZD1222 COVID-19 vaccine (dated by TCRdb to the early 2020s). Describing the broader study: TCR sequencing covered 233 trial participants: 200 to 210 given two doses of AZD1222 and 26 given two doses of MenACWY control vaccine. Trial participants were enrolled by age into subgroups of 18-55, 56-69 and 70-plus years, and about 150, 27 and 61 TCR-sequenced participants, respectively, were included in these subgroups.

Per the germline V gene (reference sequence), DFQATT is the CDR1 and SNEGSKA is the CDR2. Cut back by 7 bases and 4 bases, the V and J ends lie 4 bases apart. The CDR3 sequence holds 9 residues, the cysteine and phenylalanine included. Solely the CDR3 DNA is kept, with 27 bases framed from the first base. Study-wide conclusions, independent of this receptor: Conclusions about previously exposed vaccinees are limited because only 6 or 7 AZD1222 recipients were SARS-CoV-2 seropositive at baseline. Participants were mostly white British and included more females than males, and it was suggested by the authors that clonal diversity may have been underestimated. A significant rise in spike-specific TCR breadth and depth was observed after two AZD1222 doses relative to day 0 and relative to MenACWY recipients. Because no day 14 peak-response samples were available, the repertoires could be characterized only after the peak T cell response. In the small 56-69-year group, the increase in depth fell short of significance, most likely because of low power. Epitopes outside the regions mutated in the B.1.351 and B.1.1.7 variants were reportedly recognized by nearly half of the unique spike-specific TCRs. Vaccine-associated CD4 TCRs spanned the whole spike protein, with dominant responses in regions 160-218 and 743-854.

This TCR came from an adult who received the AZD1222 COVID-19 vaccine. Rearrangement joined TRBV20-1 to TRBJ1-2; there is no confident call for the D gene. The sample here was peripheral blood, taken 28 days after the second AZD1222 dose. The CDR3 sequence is CSEGYGYTF. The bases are TGCAGTGAAGGCTATGGCTACACCTTC.